This TCR beta chain was sequenced for a study of T cells in Graves' hyperthyroidism and ophthalmopathy. The CDR3 runs to 17 residues. Germline assignment: CDR1 KGHSH and CDR2 LQKENI. V trimming: 3 bases; J trimming: 0 bases; junction bases outside the gene matches: 5. From RNA transcripts, TCR beta CDR3 regions were amplified. When the TCR CDR3 underwent first-round RT-PCR, the HTBI primer set was used. TCRdb itself ran the multiplex PCR reads through MiXCR, one entry per CDR3 protein. The sample carries approximately 520,000 distinct CDR3 sequences, about 24% recorded once. This clonotype was seen only a few times.

The specimen was blood. The chain couples TRBV18 to TRBJ2-6; 7 bases map to TRBD1. The sequence derives from a woman aged 25-40 years with Graves' ophthalmopathy. The CDR3 DNA reads TGTGCCAGCTCACCGGGGACAGCGCACTCTGGGGCCAACGTCCTGACTTTC. Encoded protein: CASSPGTAHSGANVLTF.